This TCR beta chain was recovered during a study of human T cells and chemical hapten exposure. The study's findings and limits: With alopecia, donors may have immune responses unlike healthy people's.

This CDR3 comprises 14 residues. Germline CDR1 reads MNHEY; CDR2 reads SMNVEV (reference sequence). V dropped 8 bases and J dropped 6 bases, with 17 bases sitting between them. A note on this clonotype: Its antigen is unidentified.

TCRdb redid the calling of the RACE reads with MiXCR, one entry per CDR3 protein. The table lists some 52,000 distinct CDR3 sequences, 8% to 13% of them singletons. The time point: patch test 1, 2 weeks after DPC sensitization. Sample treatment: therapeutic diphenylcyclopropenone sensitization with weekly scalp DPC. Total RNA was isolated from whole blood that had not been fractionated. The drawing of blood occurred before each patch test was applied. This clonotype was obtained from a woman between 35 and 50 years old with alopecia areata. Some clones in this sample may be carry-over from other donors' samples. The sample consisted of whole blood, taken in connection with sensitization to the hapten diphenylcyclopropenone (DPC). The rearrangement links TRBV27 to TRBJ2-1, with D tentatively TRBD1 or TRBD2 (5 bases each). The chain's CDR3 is CASAYSGTPNEQFF. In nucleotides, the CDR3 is TGTGCCAGCGCCTATTCCGGGACCCCCAATGAGCAGTTCTTC.